The T cell receptor beta chain described here comes from a study of persistence of HIV-infected CD4 T cells. In the case of this clone: Its specificity is unknown.

Germline V gene lookup returns CDR1 LGHDT and CDR2 YNNKEL (reference sequence). The CDR3 has 13 amino acids. The V segment lost 5 bases and the J segment 4 bases; nucleotides outside the gene matches: 0. This was the immunoSEQ version 4 assay in survey mode. Profiled with immunoSEQ multiplex PCR; TCRdb holds only in-frame clones, not every one. The data hold roughly 25,000 clones, with approximately 79% observed a single time. Study-level results: Within sorted populations, more oligoclonal TCRs accompanied more oligoclonal proviruses.

An overlapping HIV-1 Gag peptide pool stimulated these cells at 0.95 to 1 ug/peptide/mL. Sorting of responding CD4+ T cells relied on upregulated CD40 ligand together with CD69. The specimen was CD4+ T cells sorted from PBMCs after roughly 19-hour stimulation, collected from a patient who received antiretroviral therapy. The TCR sequence derives from an adult man with HIV who was CMV-seropositive. This chain uses TRBV3-1 (or the pseudogene TRBV3-2) with TRBJ1-5; 9 bases line up with TRBD1. The CDR3 protein is CASSGTGNQPQHF. The CDR3 DNA is TGTGCCAGCAGCGGGACAGGGAATCAGCCCCAGCATTTT.